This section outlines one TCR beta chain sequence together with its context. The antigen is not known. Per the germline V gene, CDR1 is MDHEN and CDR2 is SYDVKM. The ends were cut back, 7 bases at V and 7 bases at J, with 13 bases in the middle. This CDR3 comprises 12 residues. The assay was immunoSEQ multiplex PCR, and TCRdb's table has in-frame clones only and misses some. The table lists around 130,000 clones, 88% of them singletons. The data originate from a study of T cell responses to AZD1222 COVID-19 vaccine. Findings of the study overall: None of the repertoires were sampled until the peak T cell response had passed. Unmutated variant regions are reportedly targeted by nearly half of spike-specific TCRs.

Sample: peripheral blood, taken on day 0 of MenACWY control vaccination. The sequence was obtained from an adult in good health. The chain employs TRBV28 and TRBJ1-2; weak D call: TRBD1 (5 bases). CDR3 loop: CASTQRDGGYTF. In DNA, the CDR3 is TGTGCCAGCACACAGCGGGACGGTGGCTACACCTTC.